Following are 16 T cell receptor beta chains from one sample sequenced in a study of blood T cell repertoires in COVID-19. Produced via immunoSEQ multiplex PCR; TCRdb's table is partial and in-frame only. The sample comprises 150,000 or so clones, more than 85% of which are singletons, and 5.5% to 8.5% rests with the top ten. The specimen was PBMCs or T cells enriched from blood (not recorded which). These receptors were obtained from a woman in her fifties or sixties who had recovered from COVID-19.

This chain links TRBV28 with TRBJ1-2; possibly TRBD1 for D (5 bases). Germline V gives CDR1 MDHEN, CDR2 SYDVKM. Trimming shortened V by 3 bases and J by 0 bases, and 17 bases separated the two germline ends. The CDR3 runs 17 residues. As DNA, the CDR3 is TGTGCCAGCAGTTTCAACCGAAGGACAAGATCTAACTATGGCTACACCTTC. Its translation is CASSFNRRTRSNYGYTF.

The chain links TRBV19 to TRBJ2-4, with TRBD2 as a possible D gene (6 bases). Germline CDR1 LNHDA, CDR2 SQIVND (reference sequence). Trimming took 7 bases from V and 0 from J, leaving 16 bases between them. There are 16 residues in the CDR3. CDR3 DNA: TGTGCCAGTACCTTAACCGGGACTCTAGCCAAAAACATTCAGTACTTC. Residues: CASTLTGTLAKNIQYF. The entire variable domain, with the rest obtained from reference TRBV19 and TRBJ2-4, is as follows: DGGITQSPKYLFRKEGQNVTLSCEQNLNHDAMYWYRQDPGQGLRLIYYSQIVNDFQKGDIAEGYSVSREKKESFPLTVTSAQKNPTAFYLCASTLTGTLAKNIQYFGAGTRLSVL.

The chain has TRBV11-2 and TRBJ2-1; 15 bases are a match to TRBD2. The CDR3 consists of 19 residues. V shed 5 bases and J 3 bases; nucleotides not matched to a gene: 11. The germline gives CDR1 SGHAT, CDR2 FQNNGV. CDR3 nucleotides: TGTGCCAGCAGCGCCAAACTCGGGACTAGCGGGAGGCGCTACAATGAGCAGTTCTTC. It translates to CASSAKLGTSGRRYNEQFF.

The chain combines TRBV6-4 with TRBJ2-5, with 8 positions matching TRBD2. Losses at the gene ends were 3 bases for V and 6 bases for J; bases not matched to a gene: 12. The CDR3 consists of 16 residues. Germline CDR1 and CDR2: MRHNA and SNTAGT. As DNA, the CDR3 is TGTGCCAGCAGTGAGCACCCCTGGAGCGGGAGACAGACCCAGTACTTC. Protein: CASSEHPWSGRQTQYF.

The rearrangement joins TRBV30 to TRBJ1-3; tentatively, D is TRBD1 (6 bases). The CDR3 totals 12 residues. Germline values: CDR1 GTSNPN, CDR2 SVGIG (reference sequence). V was shortened by 3 bases and J by 13 bases, with 16 bases between the two germline ends. The CDR3 loop reads CAWSDGQPKIYF. The CDR3 coding sequence is TGTGCCTGGAGCGATGGACAGCCCAAGATATATTTT.

V usage is TRBV6-5 and J usage is TRBJ2-1; 7 bases map to TRBD2. V lost 8 bases to trimming and J lost 2 bases; unmatched junction nucleotides: 6. CDR3 length: 14 residues. Germline V gives CDR1 MNHEY, CDR2 SVGAGI. This CDR3 is CASGPRETYNEQFF. CDR3 coding DNA: TGTGCCAGCGGCCCGCGGGAGACCTACAATGAGCAGTTCTTC.

This chain connects TRBV11-3 to TRBJ2-1, with 8 nucleotides matching TRBD2. Unmatched junction bases numbered 9, after V lost 5 bases and J lost 6 bases. The CDR3 totals 15 residues. Germline assignment: CDR1 SGHNT and CDR2 YENEEA. CDR3: CASSPPGLGANEQFF. CDR3 DNA sequence: TGTGCCAGCAGCCCCCCGGGACTAGGGGCCAATGAGCAGTTCTTC.

V and J are TRBV18 and TRBJ2-1; 12 nucleotides agree with TRBD1. V shed 3 bases and J 7 bases; nucleotides not matched to a gene: 7. Per germline, CDR1 KGHSH and CDR2 LQKENI. The CDR3 contains 16 residues. The CDR3 is CASSPGTGGNHNEQFF. In DNA form, the CDR3 reads TGTGCCAGCTCACCGGGGACAGGGGGCAATCATAATGAGCAGTTCTTC. The complete variable domain, with remaining parts taken from reference TRBV18 and TRBJ2-1, reads NAGVMQNPRHLVRRRGQEARLRCSPMKGHSHVYWYRQLPEEGLKFMVYLQKENIIDESGMPKERFSAEFPKEGPSILRIQQVVRGDSAAYFCASSPGTGGNHNEQFFGPGTRLTVL.

The genes are TRBV10-1 and TRBJ2-1; a weak D match, TRBD2 (5 bases). Trimming removed 3 bases at V and 0 bases at J, with 9 bases between. Per the germline V gene, CDR1 is WNHNN and CDR2 is SYGVQD (reference sequence). The CDR3 contains 15 residues. CDR3 region: CASSERAGSYNEQFF. CDR3 nucleotides: TGCGCCAGCAGTGAAAGGGCGGGCTCCTACAATGAGCAGTTCTTC.

This clone occurred a few times. The chain couples TRBV5-1 to TRBJ2-3; TRBD1 matches 11 bases. The J segment lost 3 bases and the V segment lost 4 bases, leaving 7 bases of the junction unmatched. In germline, CDR1 is SGHRS, CDR2 YFSETQ. The CDR3 is 16 amino acids. Written as DNA, the CDR3 is TGCGCCAGCAGCCGTCGGACAGGGGGCGCGACAGATACGCAGTATTTT. It specifies CASSRRTGGATDTQYF.

This chain joins TRBV9 and TRBJ1-2; 9 bases map to TRBD1. CDR3 length equals 13 residues. V shed 6 bases, J shed 5 bases, and the junction held 5 bases outside the gene matches. Germline assignment: CDR1 SGDLS and CDR2 YYNGEE. The CDR3 region has the DNA TGTGCCAGCACCCTCGGGACAGGGTATGGCTACACCTTC. This codes for CASTLGTGYGYTF. The full variable domain, completed using reference TRBV9 and TRBJ1-2, is DSGVTQTPKHLITATGQRVTLRCSPRSGDLSVYWYQQSLDQGLQFLIQYYNGEERAKGNILERFSAQQFPDLHSELNLSSLELGDSALYFCASTLGTGYGYTFGSGTRLTVV.

This clone was counted a few times. The V and J genes are TRBV7-8 and TRBJ1-2; 9 bases line up with TRBD1. CDR1 is SGHVS, CDR2 FQNEAQ, per germline. The CDR3 loop spans 14 amino acids. V dropped 5 bases and J dropped 4; count of bases not matched to a gene: 5. As DNA, the CDR3 is TGTGCCAGCAGCACAGGACAGGGGACCTATGGCTACACCTTC. Residues: CASSTGQGTYGYTF.

This sequence joins TRBV7-9 and TRBJ1-1, with a possible D match to TRBD1 (5 bases). The CDR3 has 16 amino acids. The V gene lost 1 base and the J gene lost 3 bases, with 15 bases spanning the gap. Germline V CDR1 and CDR2: SEHNR, FQNEAQ (reference sequence). CDR3 coding DNA: TGTGCCAGCAGCTTAGGAGCTCAAGGGGCATACACTGAAGCTTTCTTT. Translating it yields CASSLGAQGAYTEAFF. Complete variable domain (other parts from reference TRBV7-9 and TRBJ1-1): DTGVSQNPRHKITKRGQNVTFRCDPISEHNRLYWYRQTLGQGPEFLTYFQNEAQLEKSRLLSDRFSAERPKGSFSTLEIQRTEQGDSAMYLCASSLGAQGAYTEAFFGQGTRLTVV.

This clone was seen just once. V and J are TRBV27 and TRBJ1-1; D is perhaps TRBD1 (6 bases). There are 13 residues in the CDR3. Germline-derived CDR1 and CDR2 are MNHEY and SMNVEV (reference sequence). Trimming stripped 2 bases from V and 5 bases from J, with 9 bases between. The CDR3 DNA sequence: TGTGCCAGCAGTTTAATAGGGGGAACTGAAGCTTTCTTT. Residues: CASSLIGGTEAFF.

This clone was counted once. The chain uses TRBV19 and TRBJ2-1, with TRBD2 matching 11 bases. Unmatched junction bases numbered 7, after V lost 4 bases and J lost 5 bases. The CDR3 loop spans 16 amino acids. Germline assignment: CDR1 LNHDA and CDR2 SQIVND (reference sequence). As DNA, the CDR3 is TGTGCCAGTAGTAAAACCGGGACTAGCGGCCACAATGAGCAGTTCTTC. This codes for CASSKTGTSGHNEQFF.

This clone has just one count. J is TRBJ2-3 and V is TRBV11-3; TRBD2 matches 9 bases. The CDR3 runs 16 residues. Germline-derived CDR1 and CDR2 are SGHNT and YENEEA. Trimming removed 5 bases from V and 0 bases from J; junction bases left unmatched: 6. In nucleotides, the CDR3 is TGTGCCAGCAGCCTCGGACTAGCGAGCAGCACAGATACGCAGTATTTT. Its protein is CASSLGLASSTDTQYF.